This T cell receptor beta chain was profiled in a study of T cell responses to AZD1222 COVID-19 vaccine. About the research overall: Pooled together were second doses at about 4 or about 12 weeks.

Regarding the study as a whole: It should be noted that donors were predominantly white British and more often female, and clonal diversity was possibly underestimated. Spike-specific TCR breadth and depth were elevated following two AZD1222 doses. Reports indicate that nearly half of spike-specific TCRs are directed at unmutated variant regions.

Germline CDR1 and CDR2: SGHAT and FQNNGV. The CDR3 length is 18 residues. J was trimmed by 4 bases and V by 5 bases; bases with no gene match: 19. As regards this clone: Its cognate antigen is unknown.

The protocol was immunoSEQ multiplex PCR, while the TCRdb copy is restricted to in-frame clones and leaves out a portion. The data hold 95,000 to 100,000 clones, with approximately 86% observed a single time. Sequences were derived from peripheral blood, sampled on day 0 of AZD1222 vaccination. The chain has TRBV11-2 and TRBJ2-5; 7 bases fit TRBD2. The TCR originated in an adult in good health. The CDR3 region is CASSPWQVKGGPSETQYF. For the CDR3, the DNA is TGTGCCAGCAGCCCCTGGCAAGTTAAGGGAGGGCCATCAGAGACCCAGTACTTC.